This TCR beta chain is drawn from a study of blood T cell repertoires in COVID-19. In the study overall: Cohort 3 donors counted as recovered after two negative PCRs, clearance, or resolved symptoms. The samples span acute and convalescent COVID-19 from the United States, Italy and Spain.

Everyone who took part was roughly 18 to 89 years old, and they came from 24 US areas. The CDR3 is 16 residues long. V was trimmed by 4 bases and J by 1 base, leaving 16 bases between them. Germline V gene data show CDR1 as MNHNS and CDR2 as SASEGT. Sequencing used immunoSEQ multiplex PCR; TCRdb keeps in-frame clones, though not all of them. The table includes a few hundred thousand clones, over 75% detected once. The sequence derives from a man between 40 and 49 years old in a cohort exposed to, infected with or recovered from COVID-19 (not recorded which). The rearrangement joins TRBV6-1 to TRBJ1-1; tentative D call: TRBD1 (6 bases). Material: PBMCs or T cells enriched from blood (not recorded which). This CDR3 reads CASSVRLRGANTEAFF. The CDR3 DNA sequence: TGTGCCAGCAGTGTCAGGCTCCGGGGGGCGAACACTGAAGCTTTCTTT.